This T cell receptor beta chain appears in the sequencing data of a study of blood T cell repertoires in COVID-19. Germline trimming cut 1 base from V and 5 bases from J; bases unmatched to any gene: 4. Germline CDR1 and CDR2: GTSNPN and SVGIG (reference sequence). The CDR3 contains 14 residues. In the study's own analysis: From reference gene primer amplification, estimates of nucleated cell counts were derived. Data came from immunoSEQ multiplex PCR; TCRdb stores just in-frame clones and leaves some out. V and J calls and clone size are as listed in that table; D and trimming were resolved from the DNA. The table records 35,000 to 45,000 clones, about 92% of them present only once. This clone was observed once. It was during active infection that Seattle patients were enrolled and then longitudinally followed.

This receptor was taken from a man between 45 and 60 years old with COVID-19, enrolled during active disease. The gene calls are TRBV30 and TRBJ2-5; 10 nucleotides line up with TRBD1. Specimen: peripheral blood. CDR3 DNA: TGTGCCTGGAGTGGGACAGGGGGTTGGGAGACCCAGTACTTC. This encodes CAWSGTGGWETQYF.